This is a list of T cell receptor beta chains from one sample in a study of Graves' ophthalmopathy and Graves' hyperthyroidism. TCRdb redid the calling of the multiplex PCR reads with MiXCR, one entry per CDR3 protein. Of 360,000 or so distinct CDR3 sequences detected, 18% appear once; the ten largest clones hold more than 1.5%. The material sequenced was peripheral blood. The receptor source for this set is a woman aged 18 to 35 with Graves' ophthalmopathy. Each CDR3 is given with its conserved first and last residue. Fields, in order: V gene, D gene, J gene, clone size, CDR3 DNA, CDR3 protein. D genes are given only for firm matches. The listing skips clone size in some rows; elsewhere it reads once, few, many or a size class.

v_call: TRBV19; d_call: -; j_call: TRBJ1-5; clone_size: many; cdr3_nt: TGTGCCAGTAGTATAGGACGGCTCAATCAGCCCCAGCATTTT; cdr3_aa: CASSIGRLNQPQHF
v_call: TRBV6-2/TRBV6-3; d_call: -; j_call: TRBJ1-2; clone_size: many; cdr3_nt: TGTGCCAGCACCAGCGGGGTTAACTATGGCTACACCTTC; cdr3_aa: CASTSGVNYGYTF
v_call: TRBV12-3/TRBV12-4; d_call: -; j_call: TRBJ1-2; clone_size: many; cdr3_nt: TGTGCCAGCAGTTTATCCCAGGGTAGCTATGGCTACACCTTC; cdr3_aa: CASSLSQGSYGYTF
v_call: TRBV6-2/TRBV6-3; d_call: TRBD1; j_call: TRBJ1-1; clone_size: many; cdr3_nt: TGTGCCAGCTGGGGGGACAGAACTTTGACTGAAGCTTTCTTT; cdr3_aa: CASWGDRTLTEAFF
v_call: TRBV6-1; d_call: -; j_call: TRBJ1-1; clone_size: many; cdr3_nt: TGTGCCAGCCGTCGACTGGGGCAGAACACTGAAGCTTTCTTT; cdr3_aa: CASRRLGQNTEAFF
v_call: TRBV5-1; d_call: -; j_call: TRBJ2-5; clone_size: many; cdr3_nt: TGCGCCAGCAGCTACGATCCGGGACGGCAGGAGACCCAGTACTTC; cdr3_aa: CASSYDPGRQETQYF
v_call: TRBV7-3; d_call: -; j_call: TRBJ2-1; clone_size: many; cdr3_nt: TGTGCCAGCAGCTCCTGGGGAGGAGAGCAGTTCTTC; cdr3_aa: CASSSWGGEQFF
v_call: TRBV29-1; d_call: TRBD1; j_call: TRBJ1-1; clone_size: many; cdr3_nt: TGCAGCGAACGACAGGGTGGGACTGAAGCTTTCTTT; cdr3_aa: CSERQGGTEAFF
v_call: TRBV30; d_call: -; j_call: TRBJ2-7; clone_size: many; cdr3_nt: TGTGCCTGGGATCCGGGACCCCTAGCTGACGAGCAGTACTTC; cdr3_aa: CAWDPGPLADEQYF
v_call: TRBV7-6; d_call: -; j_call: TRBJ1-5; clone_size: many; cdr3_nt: TGTGCCAGCAGCCAACAATTGGGACAGCCCCAGCATTTT; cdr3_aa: CASSQQLGQPQHF
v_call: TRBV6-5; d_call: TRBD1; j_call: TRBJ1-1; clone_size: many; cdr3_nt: TGTGCCAGCAGTTACATAGATACAGGGGGACTGAACACTGAAGCTTTCTTT; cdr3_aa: CASSYIDTGGLNTEAFF
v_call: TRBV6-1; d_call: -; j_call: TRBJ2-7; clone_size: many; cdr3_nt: TGTGCCAGCAGTGAAGGTACTCCGCAGCCGTACTTC; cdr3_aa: CASSEGTPQPYF
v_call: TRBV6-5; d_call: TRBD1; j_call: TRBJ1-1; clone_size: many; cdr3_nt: TGTGCCAGCAGTTACGCCGGGACAGGGGACACTGAAGCTTTCTTT; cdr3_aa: CASSYAGTGDTEAFF
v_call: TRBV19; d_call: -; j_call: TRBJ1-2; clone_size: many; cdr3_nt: TGTGCCAGTAGTATGTGGCCAACGAACCCCAACTATGGCTACACCTTC; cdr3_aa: CASSMWPTNPNYGYTF
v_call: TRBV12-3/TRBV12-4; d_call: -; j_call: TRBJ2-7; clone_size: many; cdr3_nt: TGTGCCAGCAGTTTGGGACCAACCGCGGGACAGTCCTACGAGCAGTACTTC; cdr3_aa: CASSLGPTAGQSYEQYF
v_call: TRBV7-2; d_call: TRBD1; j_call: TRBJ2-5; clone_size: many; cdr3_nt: TGTGCCAGCAGCGCCCGACGACAGGGGAGCAACTGGGAGACCCAGTACTTC; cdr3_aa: CASSARRQGSNWETQYF
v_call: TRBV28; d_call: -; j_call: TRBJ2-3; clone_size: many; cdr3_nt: TGTGCCAGCATCGATAGTGTAGATACGCAGTATTTT; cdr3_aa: CASIDSVDTQYF
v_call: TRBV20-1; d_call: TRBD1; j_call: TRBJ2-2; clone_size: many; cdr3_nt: TGCAGTGCCTTTGACAGGGTTAGGCCCGGGGAGCTGTTTTTT; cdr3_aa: CSAFDRVRPGELFF
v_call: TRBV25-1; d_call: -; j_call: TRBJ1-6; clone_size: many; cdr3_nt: TGTGCCAGCAGTGACCTTTGGGGGCAGGGATCACCCCTCCACTTT; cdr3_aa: CASSDLWGQGSPLHF
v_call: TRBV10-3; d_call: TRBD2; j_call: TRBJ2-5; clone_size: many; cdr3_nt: TGTGCCACCGGGAGGACTAGCGGGAGTTCAGAGACCCAGTACTTC; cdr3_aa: CATGRTSGSSETQYF
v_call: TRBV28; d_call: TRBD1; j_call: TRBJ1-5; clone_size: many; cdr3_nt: TGTGCCACCAAATACAGGGGGCTGGGGCAGCCCCAGCATTTT; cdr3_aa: CATKYRGLGQPQHF
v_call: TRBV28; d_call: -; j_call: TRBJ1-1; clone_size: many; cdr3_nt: TGTGCCAGCAGTTTTACGGTCCGGATGAACACTGAAGCTTTCTTT; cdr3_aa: CASSFTVRMNTEAFF
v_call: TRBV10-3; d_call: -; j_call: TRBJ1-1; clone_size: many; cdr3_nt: TGTGCCATCAGGGAGCTGGGGGGGGCGAACACTGAAGCTTTCTTT; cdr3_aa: CAIRELGGANTEAFF
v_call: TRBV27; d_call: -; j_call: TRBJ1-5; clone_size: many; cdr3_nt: TGTGCCAGCGGAAGGGGTTTTCAGCCCCAGCATTTT; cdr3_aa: CASGRGFQPQHF
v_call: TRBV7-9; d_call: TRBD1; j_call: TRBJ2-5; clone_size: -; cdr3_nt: TGTGCCAGCAGCTCAAACGCAGGGGGCCGAGAGACCCAGTACTTC; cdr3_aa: CASSSNAGGRETQYF
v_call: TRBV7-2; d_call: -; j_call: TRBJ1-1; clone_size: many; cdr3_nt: TGTGCCAGCAGCTTAGCGGGACAAAGGGCTTTCTTT; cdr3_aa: CASSLAGQRAFF
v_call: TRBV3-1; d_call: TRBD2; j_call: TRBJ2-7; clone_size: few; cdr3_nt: TGTGCCAGCAGCCCCATCTTAGGGCTAGCGGGAGACGAGCAGTACTTC; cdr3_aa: CASSPILGLAGDEQYF
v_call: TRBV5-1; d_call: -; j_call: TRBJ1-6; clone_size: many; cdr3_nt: TGCGCCAGCAGCTTGGAGTTTGGCGATAATTCACCCCTCCACTTT; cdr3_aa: CASSLEFGDNSPLHF
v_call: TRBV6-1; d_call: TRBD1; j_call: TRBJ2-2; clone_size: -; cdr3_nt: TGTGCCAGCAGTGGGGACAGGGGGCTGGTCGGGGAGCTGTTTTTT; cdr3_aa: CASSGDRGLVGELFF
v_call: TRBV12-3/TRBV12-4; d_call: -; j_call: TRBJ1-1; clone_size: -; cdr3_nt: TGTGCCAGCAGTTTAGCCAGCGACACTGAAGCTTTCTTT; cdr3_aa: CASSLASDTEAFF
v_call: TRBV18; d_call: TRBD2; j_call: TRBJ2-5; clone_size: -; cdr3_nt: TGTGCCAGCTCAGAGGCTAGCGGGATTGTTGGAGAGACCCAGTACTTC; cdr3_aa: CASSEASGIVGETQYF
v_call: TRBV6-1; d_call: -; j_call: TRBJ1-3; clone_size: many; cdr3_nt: TGTGCCAGCCCCGGGCCCGGGAGTGGTGCTGGAAACACCATATATTTT; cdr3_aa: CASPGPGSGAGNTIYF
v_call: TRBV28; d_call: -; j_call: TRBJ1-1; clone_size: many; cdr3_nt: TGTGCCAGCAGTTCTCTTGGTGGAGGGATCACTGAAGCTTTCTTT; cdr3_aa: CASSSLGGGITEAFF
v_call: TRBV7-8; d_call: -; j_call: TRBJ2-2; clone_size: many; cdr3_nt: TGTGCCAGCAGGCCCCTACCCGGGGAGCTGTTTTTT; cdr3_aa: CASRPLPGELFF
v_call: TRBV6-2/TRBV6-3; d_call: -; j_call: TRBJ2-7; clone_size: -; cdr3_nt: TGTGCCAGCAGTCCCACCGGGCCTATAGAGCAGTACTTC; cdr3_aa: CASSPTGPIEQYF
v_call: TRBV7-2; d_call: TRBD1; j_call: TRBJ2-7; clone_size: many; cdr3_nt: TGTGCCAGCAGCTTACGGACAGGGTCGGGCTACGAGCAGTACTTC; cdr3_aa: CASSLRTGSGYEQYF
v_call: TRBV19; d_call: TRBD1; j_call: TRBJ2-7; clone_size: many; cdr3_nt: TGTGCCAGTAGTATCCTCCCGGGACAGCTCTACGAGCAGTACTTC; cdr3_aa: CASSILPGQLYEQYF
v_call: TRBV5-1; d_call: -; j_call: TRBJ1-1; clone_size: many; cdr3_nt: TGCGCCAGCGGTCCCGTGACAGGTTCGTACACTGAAGCTTTCTTT; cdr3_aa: CASGPVTGSYTEAFF
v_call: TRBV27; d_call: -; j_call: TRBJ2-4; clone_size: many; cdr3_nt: TGTGCCAGCAGTTCCATTGACATTTTAGCCAAAAACATTCAGTACTTC; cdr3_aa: CASSSIDILAKNIQYF
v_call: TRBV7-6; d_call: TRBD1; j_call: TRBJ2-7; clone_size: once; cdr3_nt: TGTGCCAGCAGCTTAGCTCCCGGGACAGGGGGCCACGAGCAGTACTTC; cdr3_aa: CASSLAPGTGGHEQYF
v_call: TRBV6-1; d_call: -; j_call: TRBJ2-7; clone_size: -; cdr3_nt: TGTGCCAGCAGTCTCGCTAGCAGCCCTTACGAGCAGTACTTC; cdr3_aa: CASSLASSPYEQYF
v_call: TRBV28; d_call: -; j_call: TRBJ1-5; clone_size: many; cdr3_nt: TGTGCCAGCAGTTTAGCCCGCTTTCACGGGGTTAGCAATCAGCCCCAGCATTTT; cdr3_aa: CASSLARFHGVSNQPQHF
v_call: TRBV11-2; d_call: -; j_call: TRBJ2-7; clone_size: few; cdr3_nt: TGTGCCAGCAGCTCGTACCCGAGCTCCTACGAGCAGTACTTC; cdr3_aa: CASSSYPSSYEQYF
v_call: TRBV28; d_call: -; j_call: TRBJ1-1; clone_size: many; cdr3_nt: TGTGCCAGCAGGGCAAGGAACACTGAAGCTTTCTTT; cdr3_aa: CASRARNTEAFF
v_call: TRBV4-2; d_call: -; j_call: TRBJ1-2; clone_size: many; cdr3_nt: TGTGCCAGCAGCCAGGGCACCGGGTTCCTAACAGGTGGCTACACCTTC; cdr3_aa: CASSQGTGFLTGGYTF